The 10 T cell receptor beta chains below all came from one sample that was sequenced in a study of cytomegalovirus exposure and HLA in healthy donors. Researchers ran the PCR with 60 Vbeta and 13 Jbeta primers. Clones were sequenced by immunoSEQ multiplex PCR, and TCRdb holds only the in-frame ones, with some missing. The profile shows 150,000 to 200,000 clones, approximately 80% of them singletons. Source material: PBMCs. The origin of the receptors is a woman aged 30 to 39 in good health and CMV-seronegative.

The CDR3 is CASSVSDRPRPGNTIYF. In nucleotides, the CDR3 is TGCGCCAGCAGCGTGTCGGACAGGCCTAGGCCTGGAAACACCATATATTTT. V and J are TRBV5-1 and TRBJ1-3, with 7 positions matching TRBD1. CDR1 and CDR2 from the germline V gene are SGHRS and YFSETQ. The CDR3 runs to 17 residues. The V gene end was trimmed by 4 bases and the J gene end by 2 bases; junction bases not matched to a gene: 12.

In its sample, this clone was seen once. The chain has TRBV7-9 and TRBJ1-1; no clear D. V shed 0 bases and J shed 10 bases, with 9 bases lying between them. The CDR3 contains 12 residues. Germline values: CDR1 SEHNR, CDR2 FQNEAQ (reference sequence). This CDR3 is CASSLALAGAFF. CDR3 in DNA: TGTGCCAGCAGCTTAGCGCTAGCTGGAGCTTTCTTT.

This clone was recorded once. The chain has TRBV7-9 and TRBJ2-2; TRBD1 is a possible D gene (6 bases). Germline-derived CDR1 and CDR2 are SEHNR and FQNEAQ (reference sequence). V dropped 5 bases and J dropped 1 base, with 11 bases sitting between them. CDR3 length: 15 amino acids. CDR3 amino acids: CASSPPRGNTGELFF. The CDR3 DNA follows: TGTGCCAGCAGCCCCCCCAGGGGGAACACCGGGGAGCTGTTTTTT. Based on the CDR3 plus reference TRBV7-9 and TRBJ2-2, the full variable domain is DTGVSQNPRHKITKRGQNVTFRCDPISEHNRLYWYRQTLGQGPEFLTYFQNEAQLEKSRLLSDRFSAERPKGSFSTLEIQRTEQGDSAMYLCASSPPRGNTGELFFGEGSRLTVL.

J is TRBJ2-1 and V is TRBV5-1, with 10 bases identical to TRBD1. Germline CDR1 reads SGHRS; CDR2 reads YFSETQ. V lost 0 bases, J lost 7 bases, and 13 bases stayed unmatched. The CDR3 consists of 18 residues. CDR3 DNA: TGCGCCAGCAGCTTGGAGTCGACAGGGGGCTCAATGGGAAATGAGCAGTTCTTC. As protein: CASSLESTGGSMGNEQFF.

The V and J genes are TRBV7-6 and TRBJ2-5; maybe TRBD1 (6 bases). CDR1 is SGHVS, CDR2 FNYEAQ, per germline. This CDR3 has 17 amino acids. V was cut by 3 bases and J by 2 bases, with 19 bases left in between. CDR3 amino acids: CASSFSPRRDTQETQYF. The CDR3 region has the DNA TGTGCCAGCAGCTTTTCCCCTCGAAGGGACACTCAAGAGACCCAGTACTTC.

DNA of the CDR3: TGTGCCACCGTGGGAGTTCCAAACTATGGCTACACCTTC. Its translation is CATVGVPNYGYTF. The V and J genes are TRBV2 and TRBJ1-2, with D hard to call. Germline lookup yields CDR1 SNHLY and CDR2 FYNNEI. Trimming left V 10 bases short and J 2 bases short, with 14 bases between. This CDR3 has 13 residues.

The rearrangement links TRBV4-1 to TRBJ2-1; tentative D call: TRBD2 (5 bases). V was pared by 0 bases and J by 0 bases, with 12 bases between. The CDR3 is 17 residues long. Germline lookup yields CDR1 MGHRA and CDR2 YSYEKL. The CDR3 reads CASSQDHSVSSYNEQFF. The CDR3 DNA follows: TGCGCCAGCAGCCAAGATCATAGCGTGAGCTCCTACAATGAGCAGTTCTTC.

In its sample, this clone was seen once. The V gene is TRBV30, the J gene TRBJ2-1; D call uncertain. The V gene lost 7 bases and the J gene lost 0 bases, with 13 bases spanning the gap. The CDR3 consists of 14 residues. Germline V gene sequence: CDR1 GTSNPN, CDR2 SVGIG (reference sequence). CDR3 residues: CASLSLYSYNEQFF. The CDR3 coding sequence is TGTGCCTCCTTATCCCTCTACTCCTACAATGAGCAGTTCTTC. The full variable domain, rest sourced from reference TRBV30 and TRBJ2-1, is SQTIHQWPATLVQPVGSPLSLECTVEGTSNPNLYWYRQAAGRGLQLLFYSVGIGQISSEVPQNLSASRPQDRQFILSSKKLLLSDSGFYLCASLSLYSYNEQFFGPGTRLTVL.

This chain links TRBV19 with TRBJ2-6; tentatively, D is TRBD2 (5 bases). Germline V gene sequence: CDR1 LNHDA, CDR2 SQIVND (reference sequence). The CDR3 contains 17 residues. V was pared by 10 bases and J by 3 bases, with 22 bases between. The CDR3 protein is CATQDRGRGFGANVLTF. In DNA, the CDR3 is TGTGCCACCCAAGACCGGGGTCGAGGATTTGGGGCCAACGTCCTGACTTTC.

Only a few counts were recorded for this clone. This sequence joins TRBV15 and TRBJ1-1; D may be TRBD1 (6 bases). CDR1 and CDR2 (germline): LNHNV, YYDKDF (reference sequence). The CDR3 loop spans 15 amino acids. The V end lost 1 base, the J end lost 4 bases, and 13 bases lay between the germline ends. The CDR3: CATSRGTGMSTEAFF. DNA of the CDR3: TGTGCCACCAGCAGAGGCACAGGGATGAGCACTGAAGCTTTCTTT.